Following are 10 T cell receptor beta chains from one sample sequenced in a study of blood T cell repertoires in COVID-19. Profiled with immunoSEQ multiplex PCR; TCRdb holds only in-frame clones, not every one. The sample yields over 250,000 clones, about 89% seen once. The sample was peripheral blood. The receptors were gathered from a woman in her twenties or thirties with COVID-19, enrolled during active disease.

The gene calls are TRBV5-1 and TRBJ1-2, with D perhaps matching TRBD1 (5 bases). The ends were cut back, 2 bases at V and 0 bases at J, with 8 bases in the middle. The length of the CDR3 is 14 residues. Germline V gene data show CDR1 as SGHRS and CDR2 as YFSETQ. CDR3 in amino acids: CASSFGGTNYGYTF. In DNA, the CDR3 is TGCGCCAGCAGCTTTGGGGGGACTAACTATGGCTACACCTTC.

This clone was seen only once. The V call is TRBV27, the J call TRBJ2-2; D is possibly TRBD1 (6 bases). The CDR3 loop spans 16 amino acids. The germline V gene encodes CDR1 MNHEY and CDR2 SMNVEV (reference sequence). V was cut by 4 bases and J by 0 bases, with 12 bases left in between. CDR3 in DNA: TGTGCCAGCAGTTCGACAGGACCCACGAACACCGGGGAGCTGTTTTTT. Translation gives CASSSTGPTNTGELFF.

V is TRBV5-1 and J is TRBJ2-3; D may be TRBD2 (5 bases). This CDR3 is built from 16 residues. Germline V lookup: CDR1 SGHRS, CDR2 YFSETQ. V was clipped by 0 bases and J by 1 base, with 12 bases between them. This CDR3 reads CASSLVYSEGTDTQYF. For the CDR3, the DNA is TGCGCCAGCAGCTTGGTTTATAGCGAAGGCACAGATACGCAGTATTTT.

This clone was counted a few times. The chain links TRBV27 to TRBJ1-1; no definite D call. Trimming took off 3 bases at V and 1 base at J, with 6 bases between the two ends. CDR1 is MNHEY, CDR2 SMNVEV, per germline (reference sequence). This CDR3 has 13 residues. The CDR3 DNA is TGTGCCAGCAGTTTGTTGCGGAACACTGAAGCTTTCTTT. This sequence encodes CASSLLRNTEAFF.

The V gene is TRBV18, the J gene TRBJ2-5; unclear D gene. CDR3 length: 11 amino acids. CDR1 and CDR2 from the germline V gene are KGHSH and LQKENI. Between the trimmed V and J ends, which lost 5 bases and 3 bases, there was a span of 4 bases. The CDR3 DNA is TGTGCCAGCTCATCAGAAGAGACCCAGTACTTC. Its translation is CASSSEETQYF.

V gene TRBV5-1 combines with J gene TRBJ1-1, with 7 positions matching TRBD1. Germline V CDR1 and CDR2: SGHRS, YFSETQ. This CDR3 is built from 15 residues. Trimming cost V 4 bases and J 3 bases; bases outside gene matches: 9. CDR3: CASSRLGQTDTEAFF. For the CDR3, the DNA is TGCGCCAGCAGCCGCCTGGGACAGACAGACACTGAAGCTTTCTTT.

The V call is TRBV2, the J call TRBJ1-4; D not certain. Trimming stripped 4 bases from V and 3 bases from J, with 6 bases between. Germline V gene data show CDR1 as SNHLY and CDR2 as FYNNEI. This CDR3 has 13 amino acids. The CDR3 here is CASSVVPNEKLFF. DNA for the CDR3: TGTGCCAGCAGTGTAGTTCCTAATGAAAAACTGTTTTTT.

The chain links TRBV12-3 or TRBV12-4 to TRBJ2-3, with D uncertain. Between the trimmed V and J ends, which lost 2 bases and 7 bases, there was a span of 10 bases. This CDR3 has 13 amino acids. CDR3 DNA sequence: TGTGCCAGCAGTTTAAAGGCGGTCAATACGCAGTATTTT. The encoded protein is CASSLKAVNTQYF.

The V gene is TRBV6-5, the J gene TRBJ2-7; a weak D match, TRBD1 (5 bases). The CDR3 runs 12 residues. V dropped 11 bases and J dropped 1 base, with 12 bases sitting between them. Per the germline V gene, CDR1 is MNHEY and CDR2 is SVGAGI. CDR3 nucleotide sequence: TGTGCCCGACAGTGGAAGTCCTACGAGCAGTACTTC. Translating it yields CARQWKSYEQYF.

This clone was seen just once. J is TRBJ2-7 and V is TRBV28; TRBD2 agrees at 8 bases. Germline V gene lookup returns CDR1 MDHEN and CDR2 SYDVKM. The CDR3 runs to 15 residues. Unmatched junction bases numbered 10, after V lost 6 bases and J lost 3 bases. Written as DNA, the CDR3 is TGTGCCAGCAGCTACCAACTAGCGGAGATCTACGAGCAGTACTTC. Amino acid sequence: CASSYQLAEIYEQYF.